The next 24 T cell receptor beta chains were all read from a single sample in a study of shared clonotypes between healthy human individuals. Clones were read by immunoSEQ multiplex PCR, and TCRdb kept only the in-frame ones, dropping some. The data contain 470,000 or so clones, around 73% of them singletons. Specimen: PBMCs. These receptors were obtained from a woman in her 40s in good health. Some clones in this sample may be carry-over from other donors' samples.

The chain employs TRBV6-5 and TRBJ2-5; D possibly uses TRBD1 or TRBD2 (5 bases each). Between the trimmed V and J ends, which lost 6 bases and 1 base, there was a span of 9 bases. This CDR3 is 13 amino acids long. Per the germline V gene, CDR1 is MNHEY and CDR2 is SVGAGI. For the CDR3, the DNA is TGTGCCAGCAGGGGGGATACCCAAGAGACCCAGTACTTC. It yields the protein CASRGDTQETQYF.

The CDR3 DNA follows: TGTGCCGGCGTACCGGGACAGACCTTTTTGAACACTGAAGCTTTCTTT. This gives the protein CAGVPGQTFLNTEAFF. The genes are TRBV30 and TRBJ1-1; 7 bases match TRBD1. Germline V gives CDR1 GTSNPN, CDR2 SVGIG (reference sequence). The CDR3 has 16 residues. J gave up 0 bases and V 8 bases, and 15 bases lay outside the gene matches. The whole variable domain, remainder taken from reference TRBV30 and TRBJ1-1, is SQTIHQWPATLVQPVGSPLSLECTVEGTSNPNLYWYRQAAGRGLQLLFYSVGIGQISSEVPQNLSASRPQDRQFILSSKKLLLSDSGFYLCAGVPGQTFLNTEAFFGQGTRLTVV.

This chain uses TRBV2 with TRBJ2-7, with D maybe TRBD1 (6 bases). Looked up from germline, CDR1 is SNHLY and CDR2 is FYNNEI. Trimming removed 4 bases from V and 3 bases from J, with 13 bases in between. This CDR3 has 14 residues. CDR3 sequence: CASSVGQTIYEQYF. Written as DNA, the CDR3 is TGTGCCAGCAGTGTAGGACAGACCATCTACGAGCAGTACTTC.

This clone has only a few counts. DNA of the CDR3: TGTGCCAGCAGTCCTAGCGGGAGCACCGGGGAGCTGTTTTTT. Translated, it gives CASSPSGSTGELFF. The gene calls are TRBV6-6 and TRBJ2-2, with TRBD2 matching 10 bases. Losses at the gene ends were 5 bases for V and 4 bases for J; bases not matched to a gene: 1. Germline CDR1 and CDR2: MNHNY and SVGAGI (reference sequence). The CDR3 contains 14 residues.

J is TRBJ2-5 and V is TRBV4-1; D possibly corresponds to TRBD2 (6 bases). Germline V gives CDR1 MGHRA, CDR2 YSYEKL. V gave up 3 bases and J gave up 2 bases, with 16 bases separating them. This CDR3 has 16 amino acids. The chain's CDR3 is CASSQMVGGGQETQYF. The CDR3 region has the DNA TGCGCCAGCAGCCAGATGGTTGGGGGAGGTCAAGAGACCCAGTACTTC.

This chain joins TRBV5-8 and TRBJ2-7, with 9 bases matching TRBD1. Germline V lookup: CDR1 SGHTS, CDR2 YDEGEE. The CDR3 runs 15 residues. Trimming removed 5 bases from V and 3 bases from J; junction bases left unmatched: 9. The chain's CDR3 is CASRSRTGVHYEQYF. The CDR3, as DNA: TGTGCCAGCAGGTCTCGGACAGGGGTACACTACGAGCAGTACTTC.

The chain couples TRBV11-1 to TRBJ2-7, with D perhaps matching TRBD1 or TRBD2 (5 bases each). Per the germline V gene, CDR1 is SGHAT and CDR2 is FQDESV (reference sequence). This CDR3 is 15 amino acids long. V was trimmed by 4 bases and J by 6 bases, leaving 19 bases between them. CDR3 sequence: CASSSTGRSLGEQYF. The CDR3, as DNA: TGTGCCAGCAGCTCAACGGGACGATCCCTAGGCGAGCAGTACTTC.

The chain couples TRBV21-1 to TRBJ2-7; the D call of TRBD1 is as the table states it, not checked on the DNA. TRBV21-1 is a pseudogene segment. The CDR3 contains 15 residues. DNA for the CDR3: TGTGCCAGCAGCAAAGCGGGACAGGTCTTCTACGAGCAGTACTTC. Its translation is CASSKAGQVFYEQYF.

This clone was counted only a few times. The chain is built from TRBV7-3 and TRBJ1-1, with a weak D call TRBD1 (5 bases). This CDR3 spans 14 amino acids. Trimming removed 5 bases at V and 3 bases at J, with 13 bases between. Germline V gene lookup returns CDR1 SGHTA and CDR2 FQGTGA. The CDR3 protein is CASSLPGRDTEAFF. The CDR3 DNA follows: TGTGCCAGCAGCCTTCCGGGACGAGACACTGAAGCTTTCTTT.

The rearrangement uses TRBV30 and TRBJ1-4, with a possible D match to TRBD1 (6 bases). V was trimmed by 3 bases and J by 4 bases, leaving 15 bases between them. This CDR3 has 15 amino acids. Germline values: CDR1 GTSNPN, CDR2 SVGIG (reference sequence). CDR3 protein: CAWSPRGALNEKLFF. The CDR3 bases are TGTGCCTGGAGCCCACGGGGGGCGCTTAATGAAAAACTGTTTTTT.

This clone was seen a handful of times. The chain is built from TRBV7-8 and TRBJ2-5, with 9 nucleotides matching TRBD2. The CDR3 contains 16 residues. V shed 5 bases and J 2 bases; nucleotides not matched to a gene: 9. The germline gives CDR1 SGHVS, CDR2 FQNEAQ. CDR3 in amino acids: CASSQRPSGTQETQYF. CDR3 DNA: TGTGCCAGCAGCCAAAGGCCTAGCGGGACGCAAGAGACCCAGTACTTC.

The chain employs TRBV30 and TRBJ2-1; unclear D gene. CDR1 GTSNPN and CDR2 SVGIG come from the germline V gene (reference sequence). The CDR3 length is 15 residues. Deletions cut 3 bases from V and 5 bases from J, with 17 bases between. As DNA, the CDR3 is TGTGCCTGGAGAGCGTCTAGTTACACGCACAATGAGCAGTTCTTC. Translated, it gives CAWRASSYTHNEQFF.

The chain recombines TRBV15 with TRBJ1-4; D is uncertain. CDR1 and CDR2 (germline): LNHNV, YYDKDF (reference sequence). This CDR3 spans 15 amino acids. V lost 0 bases and J 0 bases, leaving 5 bases between the germline ends. The CDR3 protein is CATSRDTATNEKLFF. CDR3 nucleotide sequence: TGTGCCACCAGCAGAGATACAGCAACTAATGAAAAACTGTTTTTT.

This chain links TRBV5-1 with TRBJ2-2; possible D gene TRBD2, 5 bases. Trimming stripped 6 bases from V and 2 bases from J, with 14 bases between. The germline V gene encodes CDR1 SGHRS and CDR2 YFSETQ. The CDR3 consists of 15 residues. Written as DNA, the CDR3 is TGCGCCAGCAAGCCCGGGATCCCTAACACCGGGGAGCTGTTTTTT. Protein sequence: CASKPGIPNTGELFF.

Here the CDR3 reads CASSLTAGTGSDYGYTF. Here the CDR3 DNA reads TGTGCCAGCAGTTTAACCGCCGGTACAGGTAGTGACTATGGCTACACCTTC. The V call is TRBV28, the J call TRBJ1-2; tentatively, D is TRBD1 (5 bases). The CDR3 is 17 amino acids. V gave up 2 bases and J gave up 3 bases, with 19 bases separating them. Germline CDR1 MDHEN, CDR2 SYDVKM.

Notes on this clone: A much larger clone differs by one base, so this may be a read error. V usage is TRBV30 and J usage is TRBJ1-5, with a tentative D call TRBD1 (6 bases). The CDR3 is 13 amino acids. Germline-derived CDR1 and CDR2 are GTSNPN and SVGIG (reference sequence). CDR3 coding DNA: TGTGCCTGGAGCTATGGGGGCAATAAGCCCCAGCATTTT. It is translated as CAWSYGGNKPQHF.

This sequence joins TRBV30 and TRBJ2-5; 8 nucleotides align to TRBD1. With 3 bases clipped from V and 5 bases from J, the junction kept 8 bases outside the gene matches. The germline gives CDR1 GTSNPN, CDR2 SVGIG (reference sequence). This CDR3 region has 14 residues. The chain's CDR3 is CAWRLQGAGETQYF. The DNA of the CDR3 is TGTGCCTGGAGACTTCAGGGGGCAGGGGAGACCCAGTACTTC.

The V and J genes are TRBV2 and TRBJ1-6; a possible D gene is TRBD1 (6 bases). Germline CDR1 reads SNHLY; CDR2 reads FYNNEI. The CDR3 length is 15 residues. Trimming left V 2 bases short and J 9 bases short, with 14 bases between. This CDR3 reads CASSELGGRGSPLHF. CDR3 nucleotides: TGTGCCAGCAGTGAATTGGGAGGCAGGGGTTCACCCCTCCACTTT.

J is TRBJ2-6 and V is TRBV5-1, with D tentatively TRBD2 (6 bases). The V end was cut by 4 bases, the J end by 0 bases, with 17 bases between. This CDR3 spans 18 amino acids. The V gene's germline CDR1 is SGHRS and CDR2 YFSETQ. CDR3 sequence: CASSLDSGTASGANVLTF. CDR3 nucleotides: TGCGCCAGCAGCCTAGACTCCGGGACTGCCTCTGGGGCCAACGTCCTGACTTTC.

The chain joins TRBV2 to TRBJ1-2; the D is unclear. This CDR3 spans 12 amino acids. Germline CDR1 SNHLY, CDR2 FYNNEI. V lost 0 bases to trimming and J lost 5 bases, with 4 bases between them. CDR3 region: CASSEAEYGYTF. The CDR3 region has the DNA TGTGCCAGCAGTGAAGCGGAGTATGGCTACACCTTC. The entire variable domain, with the rest obtained from reference TRBV2 and TRBJ1-2, is as follows: EPEVTQTPSHQVTQMGQEVILRCVPISNHLYFYWYRQILGQKVEFLVSFYNNEISEKSEIFDDQFSVERPDGSNFTLKIRSTKLEDSAMYFCASSEAEYGYTFGSGTRLTVV.

The chain links TRBV4-2 to TRBJ1-1; D gene ambiguous. CDR1 is LGHNA and CDR2 is YNFKEQ in the germline V gene. The germline V and J ends were trimmed by 2 bases and 5 bases, with 15 bases remaining between them. The CDR3 consists of 15 residues. Here the CDR3 reads CASSQTTHGSTEAFF. The CDR3 nucleotides read TGTGCCAGCAGCCAAACCACCCACGGTTCAACTGAAGCTTTCTTT.

The chain is built from TRBV28 and TRBJ1-1, with 8 positions matching TRBD1. The germline CDR1 and CDR2 sequences are MDHEN and SYDVKM. The CDR3 is made up of 13 amino acids. V shed 9 bases, J shed 3 bases, and the junction held 6 bases outside the gene matches. The DNA of the CDR3 is TGTGCCAGTTTTCAGGGGGCTCACACTGAAGCTTTCTTT. This translates into CASFQGAHTEAFF.

The chain recombines TRBV15 with TRBJ1-4; D might be TRBD1 (6 bases). The germline CDR1 and CDR2 sequences are LNHNV and YYDKDF (reference sequence). This CDR3 is 17 amino acids long. Trimming took 0 bases from V and 6 from J, leaving 17 bases between them. CDR3 DNA sequence: TGTGCCACCAGCAGAGACAGGGGTCAGCCTGACCATGAAAAACTGTTTTTT. Its protein product is CATSRDRGQPDHEKLFF.

This chain links TRBV7-9 with TRBJ1-1, with D perhaps TRBD1 (5 bases). Germline values: CDR1 SEHNR, CDR2 FQNEAQ (reference sequence). The ends were cut back, 1 base at V and 5 bases at J, with 11 bases in the middle. This CDR3 has 14 amino acids. As DNA, the CDR3 is TGTGCCAGCAGCTTAGAAGGGGTGGGGACTGAAGCTTTCTTT. Encoded protein: CASSLEGVGTEAFF. Using reference TRBV7-9 and TRBJ1-1 for the parts outside the CDR3, the full variable domain is DTGVSQNPRHKITKRGQNVTFRCDPISEHNRLYWYRQTLGQGPEFLTYFQNEAQLEKSRLLSDRFSAERPKGSFSTLEIQRTEQGDSAMYLCASSLEGVGTEAFFGQGTRLTVV.